These T cell receptor beta chains were read from a single sample in a study of blood T cell repertoires in COVID-19. Here immunoSEQ multiplex PCR was the method, and the copy in TCRdb shows in-frame clones only, minus some. The sample has a few hundred thousand clones; roughly four fifths are singletons. Sequenced input: PBMCs or T cells enriched from blood (not recorded which). These receptors all stem from a man aged 50 to 59 who had recovered from COVID-19. Both conserved end residues are part of each CDR3. The D gene is left open where the match is weak. Only part of the rows carry a size: once, few, many, or a class if the clone is expanded.

clone size | J gene | V gene | D gene | CDR3 protein | CDR3 DNA
- | TRBJ2-7 | TRBV12-3/TRBV12-4 | - | CASSQKQGSEQYF | TGTGCCAGCAGTCAAAAACAGGGTAGCGAGCAGTACTTC
few | TRBJ2-7 | TRBV2 | TRBD1 | CASRTGTGSYEQYF | TGTGCCAGCAGGACGGGGACAGGGTCGTACGAGCAGTACTTC
- | TRBJ2-2 | TRBV6-4 | - | CASTDSHGELFF | TGTGCCAGCACGGACAGTCACGGGGAGCTGTTTTTT
- | TRBJ2-2 | TRBV7-2 | - | CASSAADSHTGELFF | TGTGCCAGCAGCGCGGCCGACAGCCACACCGGGGAGCTGTTTTTT
- | TRBJ1-3 | TRBV9 | - | CASSVTPGGTSGNTIYF | TGTGCCAGCAGCGTCACGCCTGGGGGGACTTCTGGAAACACCATATATTTT
- | TRBJ1-3 | TRBV19 | - | CAPPGLSGNTIYF | TGTGCCCCACCAGGGCTCTCTGGAAACACCATATATTTT
- | TRBJ2-4 | TRBV11-2 | TRBD1 | CASSSNRGGMPQYF | TGTGCCAGCAGCTCCAACAGGGGTGGAATGCCCCAGTACTTC
- | TRBJ2-5 | TRBV19 | - | CASSIVRGETQYF | TGTGCCAGTAGTATAGTAAGGGGGGAGACCCAGTACTTC
- | TRBJ2-2 | TRBV7-6 | TRBD2 | CASSFLQDSGGAGSTGELFF | TGTGCCAGCAGCTTTTTACAGGATAGCGGGGGGGCCGGGAGCACCGGGGAGCTGTTTTTT
- | TRBJ2-1 | TRBV27 | - | CASRWYRARNEQFF | TGTGCCAGCAGGTGGTACAGGGCTCGGAATGAGCAGTTCTTC
- | TRBJ1-2 | TRBV27 | TRBD1 | CASSLRLGQGNLRYTF | TGTGCCAGCAGTTTACGACTGGGACAGGGTAATTTGCGCTACACCTTC
once | TRBJ2-7 | TRBV4-3 | - | CASSQDEHPLVYEQYF | TGCGCCAGCAGCCAAGATGAACACCCTCTCGTCTACGAGCAGTACTTC
- | TRBJ2-1 | TRBV9 | - | CASSERVPTNEQFF | TGTGCCAGCAGCGAGCGAGTACCTACCAATGAGCAGTTCTTC
- | TRBJ1-2 | TRBV7-8 | - | CASSLREGYHYGYTF | TGTGCCAGCAGCTTAAGGGAGGGGTATCACTATGGCTACACCTTC
- | TRBJ1-6 | TRBV9 | - | CASSVGTVGNSPLHF | TGTGCCAGCAGCGTAGGGACAGTCGGTAATTCACCCCTCCACTTT
- | TRBJ2-2 | TRBV3-1/TRBV3-2 | TRBD1 | CASSLRQGTGELFF | TGTGCCAGCAGCCTTCGACAGGGTACCGGGGAGCTGTTTTTT
- | TRBJ1-6 | TRBV3-1/TRBV3-2 | TRBD1 | CASSQDLDRGNSPLHF | TGTGCCAGCAGCCAAGATCTAGACAGGGGTAATTCACCCCTCCACTTT
once | TRBJ2-7 | TRBV7-8 | - | CASSLPGEQYF | TGTGCCAGCAGCTTACCAGGCGAGCAGTACTTC
few | TRBJ2-7 | TRBV11-2 | - | CASTKPADSTRLQYF | TGTGCCAGCACCAAACCGGCGGACTCTACGAGACTCCAATACTTC
few | TRBJ1-3 | TRBV19 | - | CASSSGGLTGNTIYF | TGTGCCAGTAGTAGCGGGGGCCTCACTGGAAACACCATATATTTT
- | TRBJ2-3 | TRBV5-1 | - | CASSLGQGADTQYF | TGCGCCAGCAGCTTGGGGCAGGGCGCAGATACGCAGTATTTT
- | TRBJ1-2 | TRBV6-5 | - | CASSQGTNYGYTF | TGTGCCAGCAGCCAGGGGACAAACTATGGCTACACCTTC
- | TRBJ2-1 | TRBV6-5 | - | CASSPENYNEQFF | TGTGCCAGCAGTCCAGAAAACTACAATGAGCAGTTCTTC
few | TRBJ2-7 | TRBV6-5 | - | CASSQTGSSYEQYF | TGTGCCAGCAGTCAAACCGGGAGTTCCTACGAGCAGTACTTC
- | TRBJ2-3 | TRBV2 | - | CASRRTTGSADTQYF | TGTGCCAGCAGGAGGACTACCGGTTCGGCTGATACGCAGTATTTT
- | TRBJ1-5 | TRBV4-1 | TRBD1 | CASSQDTDRGNNQPQHF | TGCGCCAGCAGCCAAGATACGGACAGGGGCAACAATCAGCCCCAGCATTTT
few | TRBJ1-5 | TRBV6-5 | TRBD1 | CASSPRGRGGQPQHF | TGTGCCAGCAGTCCCAGGGGGCGCGGAGGTCAGCCCCAGCATTTT
once | TRBJ1-2 | TRBV11-2 | TRBD1 | CASSFSGGTGVSYTF | TGTGCCAGCAGCTTTAGTGGAGGGACAGGTGTAAGCTACACCTTC
- | TRBJ2-7 | TRBV7-3 | TRBD1 | CASSRLSGGEQYF | TGTGCCAGCAGCCGACTCTCAGGGGGCGAGCAGTACTTC
- | TRBJ1-5 | TRBV7-6 | TRBD1 | CASSLRGTGNQPQHF | TGTGCCAGCAGCTTACGCGGGACAGGCAATCAGCCCCAGCATTTT
- | TRBJ2-1 | TRBV27 | - | CASSYDSYNEQFF | TGTGCCAGCAGCTATGACAGCTACAATGAGCAGTTCTTC
- | TRBJ1-6 | TRBV6-5 | - | CAADSYYNSPLHF | TGTGCCGCCGACAGCTACTATAATTCACCCCTCCACTTT
- | TRBJ1-1 | TRBV12-3/TRBV12-4 | - | CASRYREGTEAFF | TGTGCCAGCAGGTACAGGGAGGGCACTGAAGCTTTCTTT
- | TRBJ1-5 | TRBV28 | - | CASSSNRQGYQPQHF | TGTGCCAGCAGTTCCAACCGCCAGGGGTATCAGCCCCAGCATTTT
- | TRBJ2-3 | TRBV19 | - | CASSAGNTYTDTQYF | TGTGCCAGTAGTGCGGGAAATACTTACACAGATACGCAGTATTTT
once | TRBJ2-7 | TRBV19 | - | CASSIRPSTYEQYF | TGTGCCAGTAGTATCAGGCCTTCGACCTACGAGCAGTACTTC
- | TRBJ2-2 | TRBV7-3 | TRBD1 | CASSPVPGQGANTGELFF | TGTGCCAGCAGCCCTGTCCCGGGACAGGGGGCGAACACCGGGGAGCTGTTTTTT
- | TRBJ2-7 | TRBV7-2 | TRBD1 | CASSLTGQGGEQYF | TGTGCCAGCAGCTTAACGGGACAGGGTGGGGAGCAGTACTTC
- | TRBJ1-4 | TRBV6-5 | - | CASRRQPNEKLFF | TGTGCCAGCAGGCGACAGCCGAATGAAAAACTGTTTTTT
- | TRBJ2-3 | TRBV28 | - | CASSSPGGGGDTQYF | TGTGCCAGCAGTTCCCCCGGAGGTGGAGGAGATACGCAGTATTTT
- | TRBJ1-3 | TRBV7-2 | TRBD1 | CASSSSTGRERNTIYF | TGTGCCAGCAGCAGCTCGACAGGGCGAGAAAGAAACACCATATATTTT
- | TRBJ2-2 | TRBV7-2 | - | CASSPPGGRNTGELFF | TGTGCCAGCAGCCCGCCAGGGGGGCGGAACACCGGGGAGCTGTTTTTT
few | TRBJ1-3 | TRBV5-4 | - | CASSLFNRGSGNTIYF | TGTGCCAGCAGCTTGTTTAACCGGGGCTCTGGAAACACCATATATTTT
- | TRBJ2-2 | TRBV7-2 | - | CASSPSGVGAGELFF | TGTGCCAGCAGCCCGTCGGGTGTCGGGGCCGGGGAGCTGTTTTTT
- | TRBJ2-3 | TRBV5-1 | TRBD2 | CASSLTSGSVADTQYF | TGCGCCAGCAGCTTGACTAGCGGGAGTGTTGCGGATACGCAGTATTTT
- | TRBJ1-6 | TRBV9 | TRBD1 | CASSVEDRGDSPLHF | TGTGCCAGCAGCGTCGAGGACAGGGGAGATTCACCCCTCCACTTT
- | TRBJ1-5 | TRBV2 | - | CASSELGTGSRQPQHF | TGTGCCAGCAGTGAATTGGGTACAGGGTCACGACAGCCCCAGCATTTT
- | TRBJ2-7 | TRBV21-1 | - | CASSKRQGGVVYEQYF | TGTGCCAGCAGCAAAAGACAGGGGGGCGTCGTGTACGAGCAGTACTTC